Shown below are 13 T cell receptor beta chains from a single sample sequenced in a study of T-cell reconstitution after alpha-beta-depleted transplantation in children. A library of TCRbeta sequences, prepared with unique molecular identifiers, was generated. MiXCR, applied by TCRdb to the PCR reads, yields one record per CDR3 protein. The table records 500,000 to 600,000 distinct CDR3 sequences, around 17% of them present only once. This sample comprised PBMCs from the stem cell graft donor, obtained from the stem cell graft. The source is a human donor who donated a stem cell graft to a child with acute lymphoblastic leukemia.

This chain uses TRBV5-6 with TRBJ1-2; 7 bases fit TRBD1. Germline CDR1 reads SGHDT; CDR2 reads YYEEEE. This CDR3 has 15 amino acids. Germline trimming cut 2 bases from V and 3 bases from J; bases unmatched to any gene: 7. The CDR3 DNA follows: TGTGCCAGCAGCTTACTTACAGGGGCTGACTATGGCTACACCTTC. Amino acid sequence: CASSLLTGADYGYTF.

This clonotype was seen only a few times. The CDR3 coding sequence is TGTGCCAGCAGCGTAAGTCTAGCGGGTTACGAGCAGTACTTC. As protein: CASSVSLAGYEQYF. The V call is TRBV9, the J call TRBJ2-7, with 8 bases that match TRBD2. The CDR3 extends over 14 amino acids. Germline lookup yields CDR1 SGDLS and CDR2 YYNGEE. Trimming cost V 1 base and J 4 bases; bases outside gene matches: 4.

This clonotype turned up a few times. V usage is TRBV7-9 and J usage is TRBJ2-5; no clear D. Germline V gene data show CDR1 as SEHNR and CDR2 as FQNEAQ (reference sequence). The germline V and J ends were trimmed by 0 bases and 5 bases, with 10 bases remaining between them. CDR3 size: 14 residues. The CDR3 loop reads CASSLAPSSETQYF. The CDR3 DNA follows: TGTGCCAGCAGCTTAGCCCCAAGTTCGGAGACCCAGTACTTC.

This chain joins TRBV6-2 or TRBV6-3 and TRBJ1-4; TRBD1 is a possible D gene (6 bases). Germline loops: CDR1 MNHEY, CDR2 SVGEGT. V was trimmed by 6 bases and J by 8 bases, leaving 16 bases between them. This CDR3 has 14 amino acids. The CDR3 nucleotides read TGTGCCAGCAGCCCCTACCAGGGGAAGGAAAAACTGTTTTTT. Its translation: CASSPYQGKEKLFF.

The chain has TRBV6-1 and TRBJ1-6, with TRBD1 matching 7 bases. CDR3 size: 16 residues. V lost 4 bases and J lost 9; bases outside the gene matches: 12. CDR1 and CDR2 from the germline V gene are MNHNS and SASEGT. The DNA for the CDR3 is TGTGCCAGCAGTGCCGGGACAGAGAGTTTCGGTTCACCCCTCCACTTT. As protein: CASSAGTESFGSPLHF.

The chain is built from TRBV19 and TRBJ1-5; 10 bases agree with TRBD1. The CDR3 is made up of 14 amino acids. Germline loops: CDR1 LNHDA, CDR2 SQIVND (reference sequence). V shed 6 bases and J 4 bases; nucleotides not matched to a gene: 3. The CDR3 here is CASRWDRGNQPQHF. The CDR3 DNA reads TGTGCCAGTAGATGGGACAGGGGAAATCAGCCCCAGCATTTT.

This clonotype was found a few times. CDR3 sequence (DNA): TGTGCCAGCAGCCCGGGGGGAGCGGGAAGTTCCGCAGATACGCAGTATTTT. Translated, it gives CASSPGGAGSSADTQYF. The rearrangement joins TRBV7-3 to TRBJ2-3, with 7 bases lining up with TRBD2. Trimming took 5 bases from V and 4 from J; bases not matched to a gene: 15. Germline lookup yields CDR1 SGHTA and CDR2 FQGTGA. The CDR3 has 17 residues.

This clonotype was recorded a few times. The chain couples TRBV20-1 to TRBJ2-3; 7 bases are shared with TRBD2. From germline, CDR1 is DFQATT and CDR2 SNEGSKA (reference sequence). This CDR3 has 16 amino acids. Trimming cost V 0 bases and J 4 bases; bases outside gene matches: 10. Here the CDR3 DNA reads TGCAGTGCTAGAGATCTAGGACTAGGGGTCCCAGATACGCAGTATTTT. Translating it yields CSARDLGLGVPDTQYF.

The sample holds a few counts of this clonotype. The J gene is TRBJ2-1, the V gene TRBV3-1, with D possibly matching TRBD2 (6 bases). V was pared by 7 bases and J by 7 bases, with 20 bases between. CDR1 is LGHDT and CDR2 is YNNKEL in the germline V gene (reference sequence). The CDR3 covers 15 residues. The CDR3 loop is CASTLLSGVNNEQFF. The CDR3 coding sequence is TGTGCCAGCACCCTCTTATCGGGGGTGAATAATGAGCAGTTCTTC.

The CDR3: CASSHHGFPGLYGYTF. CDR3 DNA: TGCGCCAGCAGCCACCACGGCTTCCCGGGCCTCTATGGCTACACCTTC. The rearrangement links TRBV4-1 to TRBJ1-2, with unresolved D. Trimming removed 3 bases from V and 4 bases from J, with 18 bases in between. The CDR3 is made up of 16 amino acids. CDR1 MGHRA and CDR2 YSYEKL come from the germline V gene.

This CDR3 reads CASSGNTGTGDQPQHF. DNA for the CDR3: TGCGCCAGCAGCGGGAATACAGGGACGGGAGATCAGCCCCAGCATTTT. The rearrangement uses TRBV5-1 and TRBJ1-5; D perhaps matches TRBD1 (6 bases). This CDR3 comprises 16 residues. Between the trimmed V and J ends, which lost 4 bases and 5 bases, there was a span of 19 bases. The germline CDR1 and CDR2 sequences are SGHRS and YFSETQ.

This clonotype has more than one count but fewer than ten. This chain's CDR3 is CASSIGSGYNNEQFF. CDR3 bases: TGTGCCAGTAGTATAGGGAGCGGATACAACAATGAGCAGTTCTTC. V gene TRBV19 combines with J gene TRBJ2-1; D is perhaps TRBD2 (5 bases). V lost 1 base, J lost 5 bases, and 12 bases lay in between. Germline CDR1 is LNHDA and CDR2 is SQIVND (reference sequence). This CDR3 has 15 amino acids. Looking up the rest from reference TRBV19 and TRBJ2-1 gives the full variable domain: DGGITQSPKYLFRKEGQNVTLSCEQNLNHDAMYWYRQDPGQGLRLIYYSQIVNDFQKGDIAEGYSVSREKKESFPLTVTSAQKNPTAFYLCASSIGSGYNNEQFFGPGTRLTVL.

This clonotype was recorded a few times. Here the CDR3 reads CASSSGTGIPYEQYF. Written as DNA, the CDR3 is TGTGCCAGCAGCTCCGGGACAGGGATTCCCTACGAGCAGTACTTC. This rearrangement joins TRBV11-2 to TRBJ2-7, with 9 positions matching TRBD1. The V segment lost 4 bases and the J segment 2 bases; nucleotides outside the gene matches: 6. Germline V gene data show CDR1 as SGHAT and CDR2 as FQNNGV. This CDR3 region has 15 residues.